This T cell receptor beta chain came from a study of blood T cell repertoires in COVID-19. Study-level background: Donors in the United States, Italy and Spain gave samples during acute or convalescent COVID-19. In each case, the material was cDNA or gDNA derived from T cells, B-cell-depleted T cells, or PBMCs.

As handled by the study authors: The assay estimated nucleated cells by amplifying reference gene primers. Measured with immunoSEQ multiplex PCR; TCRdb has only the in-frame clones, and not every one. V and J calls and clone size are as listed in that table; D and trimming were resolved from the DNA. The profile shows 200,000 to 250,000 clones, about 83% of them singletons. In its sample, this clone was seen once. Deletions cut 5 bases from V and 6 bases from J, with 13 bases between. Germline loops: CDR1 SEHNR, CDR2 FQNEAQ (reference sequence). CDR3 length: 14 amino acids. The sample taken for sequencing was peripheral blood. This receptor was taken from a man in his fifties with active or convalescent COVID-19. V gene TRBV7-9 combines with J gene TRBJ1-4, with D tentatively TRBD1 (6 bases). In DNA form, the CDR3 reads TGTGCCAGCAGCGTCCAGGGGTGGGATGAAAAACTGTTTTTT. It specifies CASSVQGWDEKLFF.